This T cell receptor beta chain was documented in a study of shared clonotypes between healthy human individuals. Broader study findings: Naive subsets typically showed greater estimated richness than memory subsets.

Per the study methods: Filtering differed, since immunoSEQ gave only junction sequences and no quality scores. The method was immunoSEQ multiplex PCR; TCRdb's version includes in-frame clones alone and lacks a portion of them. The DNA was the basis for D and trimming; V, J and clone size are from that table. Of some 2,500,000 clones in the sample, roughly 93% are singletons; the top ten hold roughly 0.36%. This CDR3 is 15 amino acids long. On this clone itself: Its target is unknown.

This chain links TRBV1 with TRBJ2-3; TRBD2 reflects the table's D call only, with no check against the DNA. TRBV1 is a listed pseudogene. This sequence originates from a man younger than 30 in good health. Some clones in this sample may be carry-over from other donors' samples. The sample taken for sequencing was naive CD4+ T cells from PBMCs. Subset noted: CD45RA+ positively selected. The DNA of the CDR3 is TGCACCAGCAGCCAAGGCGGGAGCTGTGGAGATACGCAGTATTTT. Amino acid sequence: CTSSQGGSCGDTQYF.